The rows below give T cell receptor beta chains drawn from one sample of a study of shared clonotypes between healthy human individuals. Assay used: immunoSEQ multiplex PCR; TCRdb lists only in-frame clones, some missing. The sample includes about 2.3 million clones, around 90% of them seen just once. The specimen was naive CD4+ T cells from PBMCs. The source of these receptors is a man aged 18 to 35 in good health. Some clones in this sample may be carry-over from other donors' samples. Each CDR3 is given without its conserved first and last residue. Each record gives: D gene, V gene, CDR3 protein. The D gene is left open where the match is weak.

TRBD1,TRBV5-1,ASSLGQGQGETQY
TRBD1,TRBV7-3,ASSPGQAEQPQH
TRBD1,TRBV10-3,AISEPTGAGNTIY
TRBD2,TRBV7-9,ASSLTSGSLAEQF
.,TRBV25-1,ASSLRANEKLF
.,TRBV6-5,ASSYSLTTDTQY
.,TRBV7-9,ASSPLRGATNEKLF
.,TRBV27,ASGNSSGNTIY
TRBD1,TRBV5-1,ASSVAGQGLNTQY
TRBD1,TRBV18,ASSPGTGFSYEQY
TRBD2,TRBV5-1,ASSSGTSGSGELF
.,TRBV11-2,ASSLDLRSRETQY
TRBD1,TRBV5-1,ASNPGTGDNEQF
.,TRBV28,ASSPGGAGKGYT
.,TRBV1,TSSQPPSGRSTDTQY
.,TRBV5-1,ASSLGQASSTDTQY
.,TRBV18,ASSSSGTPTGELF
.,TRBV28,ALRDTLYGYT
.,TRBV6-5,ASSPQGLKSQY
.,TRBV28,ASTLGRRTNEKLF
TRBD1,TRBV18,ASSPSTGTGTNYGYT
.,TRBV6-5,ASGRGLISYNEQF
.,TRBV4-1,ASSQLTGPPGS
TRBD1,TRBV27,ASTRSRGSYTGELF
TRBD2,TRBV10-3,AIGTSGRPLYQY
TRBD1,TRBV6-5,ASSDRVWETQY
.,TRBV7-2,ASSLAAGQETQY
.,TRBV5-1,ASSSARATDTQY
TRBD1,TRBV19,ASSIGQGGGETQY
.,TRBV21-1,ANQIGERRT
TRBD1,TRBV5-1,ASRPDRGNMNTEAF
TRBD2,TRBV5-4,ASSSDSGGRYEQY
.,TRBV11-2,ASSYLRATGELF
TRBD2,TRBV5-1,ASSYLAGGGTGELF
.,TRBV28,ASRSDRLANYEQY
.,TRBV2,ASSRDGLNTEAF
.,TRBV9,ASSVEVQPDSGYT
.,TRBV5-1,ASSRGQTDTQY